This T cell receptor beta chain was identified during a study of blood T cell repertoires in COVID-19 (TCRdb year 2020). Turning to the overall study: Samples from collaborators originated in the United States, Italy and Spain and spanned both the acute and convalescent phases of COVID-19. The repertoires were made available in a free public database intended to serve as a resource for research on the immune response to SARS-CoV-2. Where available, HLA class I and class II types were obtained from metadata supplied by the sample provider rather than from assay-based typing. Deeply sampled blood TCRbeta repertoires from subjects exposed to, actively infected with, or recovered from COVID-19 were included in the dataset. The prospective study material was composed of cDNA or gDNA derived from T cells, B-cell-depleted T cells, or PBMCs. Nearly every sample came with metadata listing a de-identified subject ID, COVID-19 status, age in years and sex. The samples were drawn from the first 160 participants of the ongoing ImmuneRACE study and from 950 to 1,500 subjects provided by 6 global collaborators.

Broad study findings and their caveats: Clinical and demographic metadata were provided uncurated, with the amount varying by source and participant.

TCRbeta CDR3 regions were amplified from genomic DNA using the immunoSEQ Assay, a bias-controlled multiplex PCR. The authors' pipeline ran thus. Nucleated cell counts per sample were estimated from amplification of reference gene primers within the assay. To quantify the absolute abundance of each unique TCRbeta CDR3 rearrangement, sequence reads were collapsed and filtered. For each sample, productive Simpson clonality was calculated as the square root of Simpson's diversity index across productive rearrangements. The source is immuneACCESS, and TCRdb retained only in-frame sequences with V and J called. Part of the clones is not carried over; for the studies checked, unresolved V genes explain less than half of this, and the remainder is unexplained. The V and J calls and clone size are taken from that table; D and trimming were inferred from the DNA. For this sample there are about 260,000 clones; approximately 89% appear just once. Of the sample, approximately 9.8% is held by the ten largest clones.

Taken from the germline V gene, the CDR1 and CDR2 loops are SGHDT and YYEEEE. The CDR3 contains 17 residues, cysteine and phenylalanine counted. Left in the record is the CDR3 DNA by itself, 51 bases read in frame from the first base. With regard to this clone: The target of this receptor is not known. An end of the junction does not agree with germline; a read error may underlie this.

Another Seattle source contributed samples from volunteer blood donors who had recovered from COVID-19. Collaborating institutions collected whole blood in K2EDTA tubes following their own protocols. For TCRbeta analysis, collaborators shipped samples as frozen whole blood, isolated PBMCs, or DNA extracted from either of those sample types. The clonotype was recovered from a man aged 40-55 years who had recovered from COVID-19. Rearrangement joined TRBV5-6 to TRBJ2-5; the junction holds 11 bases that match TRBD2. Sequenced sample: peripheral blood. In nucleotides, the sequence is TGTGCCAGCAGCTTGGGGGGGACTAGCGGAGCCCGAACCGCTCAGAACTTC. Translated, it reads CASSLGGTSGARTAQNF.